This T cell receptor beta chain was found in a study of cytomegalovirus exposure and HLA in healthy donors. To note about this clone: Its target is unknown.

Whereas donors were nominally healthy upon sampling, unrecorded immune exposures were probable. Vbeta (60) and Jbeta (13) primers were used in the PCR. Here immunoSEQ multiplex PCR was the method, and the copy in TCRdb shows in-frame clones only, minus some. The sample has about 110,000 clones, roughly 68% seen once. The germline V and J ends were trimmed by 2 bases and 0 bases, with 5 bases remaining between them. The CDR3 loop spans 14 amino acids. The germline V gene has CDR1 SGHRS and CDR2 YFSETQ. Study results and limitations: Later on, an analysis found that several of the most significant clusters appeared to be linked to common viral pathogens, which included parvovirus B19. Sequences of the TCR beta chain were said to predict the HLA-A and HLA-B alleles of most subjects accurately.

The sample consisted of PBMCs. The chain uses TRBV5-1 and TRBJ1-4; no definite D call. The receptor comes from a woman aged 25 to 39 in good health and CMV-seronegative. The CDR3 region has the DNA TGCGCCAGCAGCTTTAGCGCAACTAATGAAAAACTGTTTTTT. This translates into CASSFSATNEKLFF.